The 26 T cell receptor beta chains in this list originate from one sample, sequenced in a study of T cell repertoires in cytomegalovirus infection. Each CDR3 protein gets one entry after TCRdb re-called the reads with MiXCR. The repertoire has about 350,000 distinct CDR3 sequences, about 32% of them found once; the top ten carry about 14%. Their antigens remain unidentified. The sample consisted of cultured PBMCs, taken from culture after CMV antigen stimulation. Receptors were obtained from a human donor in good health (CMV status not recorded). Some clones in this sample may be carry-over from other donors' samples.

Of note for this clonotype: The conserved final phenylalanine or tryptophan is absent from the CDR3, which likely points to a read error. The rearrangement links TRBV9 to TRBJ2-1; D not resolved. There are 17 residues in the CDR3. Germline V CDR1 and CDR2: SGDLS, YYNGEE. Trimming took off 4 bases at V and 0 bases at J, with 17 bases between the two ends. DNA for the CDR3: TGTGCCAGCAGCCCCCATAAAAGCGCGAGCTCCTACAATGAGCAGTTCTTG. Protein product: CASSPHKSASSYNEQFL.

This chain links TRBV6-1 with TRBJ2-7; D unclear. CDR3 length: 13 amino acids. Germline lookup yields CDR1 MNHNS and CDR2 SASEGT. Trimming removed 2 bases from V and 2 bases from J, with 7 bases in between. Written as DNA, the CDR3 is TGTGCCAGCAGTGAAAGGACCCCCTACGAGCAGTACTTC. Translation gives CASSERTPYEQYF.

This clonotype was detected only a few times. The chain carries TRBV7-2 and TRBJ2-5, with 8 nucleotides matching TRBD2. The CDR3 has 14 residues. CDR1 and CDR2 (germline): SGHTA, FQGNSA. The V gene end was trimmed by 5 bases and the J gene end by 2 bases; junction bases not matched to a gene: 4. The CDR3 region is CASSLSGAQETQYF. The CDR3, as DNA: TGTGCCAGCAGCCTTAGCGGGGCTCAAGAGACCCAGTACTTC.

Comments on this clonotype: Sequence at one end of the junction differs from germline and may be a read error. The CDR3 DNA is TGTGCCAGCAGTGATCTCCCTAGCGGGAGGGTCCGGCTCTTC. Translated: CASSDLPSGRVRLF. The chain joins TRBV2 to TRBJ2-1; 12 nucleotides align to TRBD2. CDR1 is SNHLY, CDR2 FYNNEI, per germline. The CDR3 runs to 14 residues.

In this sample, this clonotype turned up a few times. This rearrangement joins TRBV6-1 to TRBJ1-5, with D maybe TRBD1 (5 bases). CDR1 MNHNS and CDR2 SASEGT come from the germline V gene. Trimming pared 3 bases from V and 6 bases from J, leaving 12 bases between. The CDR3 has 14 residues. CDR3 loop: CASSERRAGQPQHF. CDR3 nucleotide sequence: TGTGCCAGCAGTGAGCGCAGGGCTGGTCAGCCCCAGCATTTT.

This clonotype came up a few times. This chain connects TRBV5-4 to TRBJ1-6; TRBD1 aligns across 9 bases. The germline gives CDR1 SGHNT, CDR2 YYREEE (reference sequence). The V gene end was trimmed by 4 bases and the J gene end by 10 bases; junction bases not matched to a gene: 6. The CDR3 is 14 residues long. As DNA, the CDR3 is TGTGCCAGCAGCGGACAGGGGTTGGGCTCACCCCTCCACTTT. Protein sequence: CASSGQGLGSPLHF.

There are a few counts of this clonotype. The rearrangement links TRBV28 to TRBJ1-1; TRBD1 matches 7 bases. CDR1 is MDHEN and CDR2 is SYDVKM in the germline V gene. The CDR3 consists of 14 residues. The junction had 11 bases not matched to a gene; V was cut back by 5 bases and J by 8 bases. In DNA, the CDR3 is TGTGCCAGCAGTCGTATAAACCGGGACAGCGAAGCTTTCTTT. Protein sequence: CASSRINRDSEAFF.

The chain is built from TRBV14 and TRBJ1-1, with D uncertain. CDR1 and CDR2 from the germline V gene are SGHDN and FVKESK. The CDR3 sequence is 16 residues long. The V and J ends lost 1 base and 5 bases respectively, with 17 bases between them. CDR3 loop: CASSQGRSGRWTEAFF. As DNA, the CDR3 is TGTGCCAGCAGCCAAGGTCGGTCAGGCCGGTGGACTGAAGCTTTCTTT.

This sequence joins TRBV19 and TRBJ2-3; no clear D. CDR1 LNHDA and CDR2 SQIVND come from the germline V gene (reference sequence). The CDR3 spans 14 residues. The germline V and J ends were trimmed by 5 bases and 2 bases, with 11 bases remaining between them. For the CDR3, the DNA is TGTGCCAGTAGTCCCACGGCTACCACAGATACGCAGTATTTT. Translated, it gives CASSPTATTDTQYF.

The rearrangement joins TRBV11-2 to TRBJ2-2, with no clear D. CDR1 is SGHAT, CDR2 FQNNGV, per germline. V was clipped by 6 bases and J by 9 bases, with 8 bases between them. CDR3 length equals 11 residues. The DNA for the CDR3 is TGTGCCAGCAGGCTGGATCGGGAGCTGTTTTTT. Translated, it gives CASRLDRELFF.

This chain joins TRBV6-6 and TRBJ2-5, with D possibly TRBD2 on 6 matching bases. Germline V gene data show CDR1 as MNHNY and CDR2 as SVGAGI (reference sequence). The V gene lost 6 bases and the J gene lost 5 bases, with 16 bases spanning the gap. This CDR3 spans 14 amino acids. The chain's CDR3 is CASSPGGNPETQYF. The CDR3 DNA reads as TGTGCCAGCAGCCCCGGGGGTAATCCGGAGACCCAGTACTTC.

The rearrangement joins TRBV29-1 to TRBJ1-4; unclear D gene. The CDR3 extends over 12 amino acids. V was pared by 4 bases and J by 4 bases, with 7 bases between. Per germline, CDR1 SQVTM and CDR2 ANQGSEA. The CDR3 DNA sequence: TGCAGCGTTGGACGGGTTAATGAAAAACTGTTTTTT. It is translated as CSVGRVNEKLFF.

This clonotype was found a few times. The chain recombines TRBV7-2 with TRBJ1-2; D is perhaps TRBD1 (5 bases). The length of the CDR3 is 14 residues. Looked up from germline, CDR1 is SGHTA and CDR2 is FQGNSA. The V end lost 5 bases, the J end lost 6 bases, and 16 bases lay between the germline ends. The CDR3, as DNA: TGTGCCAGCAGCCAAACCGGGGCGCGGAATGGCTACACCTTC. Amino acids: CASSQTGARNGYTF.

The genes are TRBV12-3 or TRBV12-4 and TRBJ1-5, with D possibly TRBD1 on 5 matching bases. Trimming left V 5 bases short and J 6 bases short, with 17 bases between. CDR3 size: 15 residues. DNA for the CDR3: TGTGCCAGCAGTGTCGGTGGGGGTAGGGGTCAGCCCCAGCATTTT. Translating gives CASSVGGGRGQPQHF.

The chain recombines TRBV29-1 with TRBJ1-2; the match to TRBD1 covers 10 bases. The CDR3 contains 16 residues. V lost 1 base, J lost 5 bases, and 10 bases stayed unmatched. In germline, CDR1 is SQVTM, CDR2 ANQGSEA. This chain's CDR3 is CSVEGGSGQGYYGYTF. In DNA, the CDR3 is TGCAGCGTTGAAGGGGGCTCGGGACAGGGGTATTATGGCTACACCTTC. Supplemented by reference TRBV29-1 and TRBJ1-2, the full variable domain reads SAVISQKPSRDICQRGTSLTIQCQVDSQVTMMFWYRQQPGQSLTLIATANQGSEATYESGFVIDKFPISRPNLTFSTLTVSNMSPEDSSIYLCSVEGGSGQGYYGYTFGSGTRLTVV.

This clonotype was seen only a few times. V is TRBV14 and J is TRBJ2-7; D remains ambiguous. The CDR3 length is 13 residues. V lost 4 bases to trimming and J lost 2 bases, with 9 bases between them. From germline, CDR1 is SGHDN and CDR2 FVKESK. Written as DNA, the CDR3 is TGTGCCAGCAGCCCCAGCGCTACCTACGAGCAGTACTTC. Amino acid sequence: CASSPSATYEQYF. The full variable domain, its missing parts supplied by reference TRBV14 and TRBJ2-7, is EAGVTQFPSHSVIEKGQTVTLRCDPISGHDNLYWYRRVMGKEIKFLLHFVKESKQDESGMPNNRFLAERTGGTYSTLKVQPAELEDSGVYFCASSPSATYEQYFGPGTRLTVT.

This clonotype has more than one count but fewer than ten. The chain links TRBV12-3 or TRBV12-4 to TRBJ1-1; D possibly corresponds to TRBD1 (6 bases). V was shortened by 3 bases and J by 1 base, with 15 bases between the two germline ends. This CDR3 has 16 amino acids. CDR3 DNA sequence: TGTGCCAGCAGTTTCCGCTTATGGGGGGCGAACACTGAAGCTTTCTTT. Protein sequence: CASSFRLWGANTEAFF.

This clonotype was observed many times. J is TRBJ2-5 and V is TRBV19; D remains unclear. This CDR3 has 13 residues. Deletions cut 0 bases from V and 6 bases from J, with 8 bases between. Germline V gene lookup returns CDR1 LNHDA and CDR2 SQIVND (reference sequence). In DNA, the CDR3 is TGTGCCAGTAGTATAGAACTGGGCCAGACCCAGTACTTC. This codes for CASSIELGQTQYF.

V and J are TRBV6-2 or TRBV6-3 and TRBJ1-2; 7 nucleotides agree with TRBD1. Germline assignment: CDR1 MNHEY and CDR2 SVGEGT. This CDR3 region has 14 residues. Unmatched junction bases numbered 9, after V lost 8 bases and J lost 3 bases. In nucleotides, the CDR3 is TGTGCCAGCGCCCAGAGTCAGGGGGACTATGGCTACACCTTC. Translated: CASAQSQGDYGYTF.

This chain's CDR3 is CASRVPLGAGGPGSYNEQFF. The CDR3 coding sequence is TGCGCCAGCAGGGTCCCCCTAGGAGCGGGAGGGCCAGGATCCTACAATGAGCAGTTCTTC. V and J are TRBV5-1 and TRBJ2-1; 10 nucleotides align to TRBD2. CDR3 length: 20 amino acids. V dropped 5 bases and J dropped 1; count of bases not matched to a gene: 18. Germline lookup yields CDR1 SGHRS and CDR2 YFSETQ.

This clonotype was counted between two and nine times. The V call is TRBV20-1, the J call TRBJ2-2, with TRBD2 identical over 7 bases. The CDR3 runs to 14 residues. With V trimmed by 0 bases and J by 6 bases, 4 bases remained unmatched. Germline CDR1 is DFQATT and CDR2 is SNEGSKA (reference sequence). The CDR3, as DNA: TGCAGTGCTAGAGATTGGGGAGGGGCCGGGGAGCTGTTTTTT. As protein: CSARDWGGAGELFF.

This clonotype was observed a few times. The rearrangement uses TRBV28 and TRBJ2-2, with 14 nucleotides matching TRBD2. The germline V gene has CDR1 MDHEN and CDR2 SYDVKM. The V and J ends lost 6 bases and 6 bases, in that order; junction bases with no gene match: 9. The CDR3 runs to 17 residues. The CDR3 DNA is TGTGCCAGCAGGTCCGGGACTAGCGGGAGTATCGCCGGGGAGCTGTTTTTT. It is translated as CASRSGTSGSIAGELFF.

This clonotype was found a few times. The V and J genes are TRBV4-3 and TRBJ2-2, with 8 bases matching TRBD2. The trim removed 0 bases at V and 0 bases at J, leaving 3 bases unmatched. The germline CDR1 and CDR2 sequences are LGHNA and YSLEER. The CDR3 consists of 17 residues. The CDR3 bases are TGCGCCAGCAGCCAAGATTTAGCGGGGCCGAACACCGGGGAGCTGTTTTTT. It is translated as CASSQDLAGPNTGELFF.

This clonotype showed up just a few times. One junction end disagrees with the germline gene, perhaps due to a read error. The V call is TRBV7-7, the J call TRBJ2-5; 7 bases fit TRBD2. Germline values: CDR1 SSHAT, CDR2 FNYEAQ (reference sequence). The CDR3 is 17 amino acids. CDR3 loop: CASSLAAGASGQETQYF. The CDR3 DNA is TGTGCTAGCAGCTTAGCGGCCGGCGCTAGCGGCCAAGAGACCCAGTACTTC.

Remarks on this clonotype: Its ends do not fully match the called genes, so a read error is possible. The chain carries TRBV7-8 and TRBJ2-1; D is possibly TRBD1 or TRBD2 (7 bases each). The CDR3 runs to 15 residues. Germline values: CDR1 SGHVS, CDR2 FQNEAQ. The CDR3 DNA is TGTGCCAGCAGCTTAGTGCTAGCGGACAGGAATGAGCATTTCTTC. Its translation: CASSLVLADRNEHFF.

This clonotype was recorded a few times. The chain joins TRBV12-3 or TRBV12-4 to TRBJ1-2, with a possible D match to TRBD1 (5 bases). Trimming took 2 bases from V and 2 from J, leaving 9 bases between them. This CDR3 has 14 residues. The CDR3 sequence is CASSLLGPNYGYTF. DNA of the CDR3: TGTGCCAGCAGTTTACTGGGACCAAACTATGGCTACACCTTC.